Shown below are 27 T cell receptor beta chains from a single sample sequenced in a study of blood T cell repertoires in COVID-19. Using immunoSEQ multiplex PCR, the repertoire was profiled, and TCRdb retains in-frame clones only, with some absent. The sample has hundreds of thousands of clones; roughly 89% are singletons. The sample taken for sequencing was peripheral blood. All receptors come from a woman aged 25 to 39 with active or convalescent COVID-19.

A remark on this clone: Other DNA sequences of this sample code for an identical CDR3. The CDR3 DNA reads as TGTGCCAGCAGCGCCGGACAGGGGAACACTGAAGCTTTCTTT. This codes for CASSAGQGNTEAFF. The chain couples TRBV7-9 to TRBJ1-1, with TRBD1 matching over 8 bases. The trim removed 5 bases at V and 1 base at J, leaving 3 bases unmatched. CDR3 length equals 14 residues. Per the germline V gene, CDR1 is SEHNR and CDR2 is FQNEAQ (reference sequence).

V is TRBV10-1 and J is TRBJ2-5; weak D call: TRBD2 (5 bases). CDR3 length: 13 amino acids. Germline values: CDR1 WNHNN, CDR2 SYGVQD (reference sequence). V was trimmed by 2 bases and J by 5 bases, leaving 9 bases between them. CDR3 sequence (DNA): TGCGCCAGCAGTGAGGCTAGCTCTGAGACCCAGTACTTC. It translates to CASSEASSETQYF.

The CDR3 spells CASSLMRGLQETQYF. CDR3 nucleotides: TGTGCCAGCAGTTTAATGAGGGGGTTACAAGAGACCCAGTACTTC. The chain joins TRBV27 to TRBJ2-5; possibly TRBD1 for D (6 bases). The CDR3 runs 15 residues. CDR1 is MNHEY and CDR2 is SMNVEV in the germline V gene (reference sequence). Trimming pared 2 bases from V and 2 bases from J, leaving 12 bases between.

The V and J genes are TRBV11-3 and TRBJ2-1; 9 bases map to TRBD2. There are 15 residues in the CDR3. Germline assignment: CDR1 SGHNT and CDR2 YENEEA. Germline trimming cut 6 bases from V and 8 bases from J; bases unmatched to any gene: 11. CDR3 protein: CASSDSGGLRDEQFF. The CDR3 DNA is TGTGCCAGCAGTGACAGCGGGGGGCTTAGGGATGAGCAGTTCTTC.

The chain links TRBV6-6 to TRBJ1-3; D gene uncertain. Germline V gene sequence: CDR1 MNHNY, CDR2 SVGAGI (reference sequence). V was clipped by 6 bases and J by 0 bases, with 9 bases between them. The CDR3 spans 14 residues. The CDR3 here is CASRSTDSGNTIYF. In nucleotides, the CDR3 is TGTGCCAGCAGGTCGACTGACTCTGGAAACACCATATATTTT.

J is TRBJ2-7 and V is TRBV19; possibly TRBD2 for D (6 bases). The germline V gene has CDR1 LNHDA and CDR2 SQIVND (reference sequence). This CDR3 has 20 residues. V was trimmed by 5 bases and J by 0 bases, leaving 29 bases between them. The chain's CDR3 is CASSYRRGNPRSGSSYEQYF. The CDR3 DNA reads TGTGCCAGTAGTTACAGAAGGGGAAACCCCCGTAGCGGCAGCTCCTACGAGCAGTACTTC.

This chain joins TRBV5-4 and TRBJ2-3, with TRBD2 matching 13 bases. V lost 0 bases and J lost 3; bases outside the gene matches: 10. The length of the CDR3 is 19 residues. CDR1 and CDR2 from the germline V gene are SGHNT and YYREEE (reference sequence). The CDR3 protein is CASSLGSRGTSGTTDTQYF. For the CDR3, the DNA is TGTGCCAGCAGCTTGGGGAGCAGGGGGACTAGCGGGACTACAGATACGCAGTATTTT.

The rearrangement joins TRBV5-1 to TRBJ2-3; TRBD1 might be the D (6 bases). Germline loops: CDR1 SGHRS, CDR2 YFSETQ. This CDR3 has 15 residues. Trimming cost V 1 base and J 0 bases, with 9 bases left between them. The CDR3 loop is CASSLQGPSTDTQYF. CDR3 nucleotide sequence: TGCGCCAGCAGCTTGCAGGGGCCTAGCACAGATACGCAGTATTTT.

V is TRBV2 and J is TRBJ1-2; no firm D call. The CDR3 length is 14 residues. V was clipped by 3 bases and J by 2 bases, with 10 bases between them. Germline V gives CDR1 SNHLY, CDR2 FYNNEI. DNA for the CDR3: TGTGCCAGCAGTGATAGGAGAATGAACTATGGCTACACCTTC. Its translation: CASSDRRMNYGYTF.

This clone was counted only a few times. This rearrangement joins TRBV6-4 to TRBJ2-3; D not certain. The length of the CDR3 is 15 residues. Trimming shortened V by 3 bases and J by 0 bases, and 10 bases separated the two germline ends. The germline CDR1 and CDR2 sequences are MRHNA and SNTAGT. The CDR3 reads CASSDGSLSTDTQYF. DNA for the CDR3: TGTGCCAGCAGTGATGGCTCGCTTAGCACAGATACGCAGTATTTT.

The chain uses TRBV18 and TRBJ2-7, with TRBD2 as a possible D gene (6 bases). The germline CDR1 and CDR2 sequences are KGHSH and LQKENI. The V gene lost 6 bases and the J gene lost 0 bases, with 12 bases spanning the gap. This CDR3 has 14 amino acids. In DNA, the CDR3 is TGTGCCAGCTCCAGCGGGTCGAGCTCCTACGAGCAGTACTTC. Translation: CASSSGSSSYEQYF.

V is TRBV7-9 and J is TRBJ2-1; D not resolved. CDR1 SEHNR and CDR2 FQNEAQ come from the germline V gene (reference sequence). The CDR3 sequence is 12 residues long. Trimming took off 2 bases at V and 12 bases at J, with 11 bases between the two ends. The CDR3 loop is CASSLTPVRQFF. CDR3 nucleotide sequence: TGTGCCAGCAGCTTAACCCCCGTGAGGCAGTTCTTC.

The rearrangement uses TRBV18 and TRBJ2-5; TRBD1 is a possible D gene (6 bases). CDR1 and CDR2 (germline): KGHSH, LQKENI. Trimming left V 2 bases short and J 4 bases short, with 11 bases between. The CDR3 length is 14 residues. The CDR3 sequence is CASSPGGGTETQYF. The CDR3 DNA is TGTGCCAGCTCACCAGGGGGCGGAACAGAGACCCAGTACTTC. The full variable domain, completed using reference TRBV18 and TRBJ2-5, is NAGVMQNPRHLVRRRGQEARLRCSPMKGHSHVYWYRQLPEEGLKFMVYLQKENIIDESGMPKERFSAEFPKEGPSILRIQQVVRGDSAAYFCASSPGGGTETQYFGPGTRLLVL.

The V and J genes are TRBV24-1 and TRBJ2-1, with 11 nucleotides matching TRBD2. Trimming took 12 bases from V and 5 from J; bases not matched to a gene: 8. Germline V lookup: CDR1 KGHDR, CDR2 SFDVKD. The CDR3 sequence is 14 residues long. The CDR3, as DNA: TGTGCCCCCATTAGCGGGAGGGAAGACAATGAGCAGTTCTTC. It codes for CAPISGREDNEQFF.

The CDR3 DNA reads TGTGCCAGCAGTGTAACTAGCGGGGGGTTCCAAGAGACCCAGTACTTC. Encoded protein: CASSVTSGGFQETQYF. The V gene is TRBV6-1, the J gene TRBJ2-5; 12 nucleotides agree with TRBD2. Germline V gene lookup returns CDR1 MNHNS and CDR2 SASEGT. This CDR3 comprises 16 residues. Trimming at V came to 4 bases and at J to 1 base, leaving 4 bases not matched to a gene.

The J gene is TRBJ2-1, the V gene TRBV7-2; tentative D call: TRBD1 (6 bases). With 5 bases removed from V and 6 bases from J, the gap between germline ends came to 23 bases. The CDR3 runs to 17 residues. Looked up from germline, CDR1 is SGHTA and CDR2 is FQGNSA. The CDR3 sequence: CASSTRGGGESGNEQFF. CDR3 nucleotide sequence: TGTGCCAGCAGCACCAGAGGGGGTGGTGAGTCGGGCAATGAGCAGTTCTTC.

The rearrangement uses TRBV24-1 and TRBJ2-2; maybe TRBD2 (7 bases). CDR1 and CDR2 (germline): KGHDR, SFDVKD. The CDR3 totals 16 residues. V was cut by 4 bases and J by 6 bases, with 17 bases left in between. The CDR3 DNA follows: TGTGCCACCAGTGACCGGGGGGCCGGTGTGGCCGGGGAGCTGTTTTTT. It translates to CATSDRGAGVAGELFF.

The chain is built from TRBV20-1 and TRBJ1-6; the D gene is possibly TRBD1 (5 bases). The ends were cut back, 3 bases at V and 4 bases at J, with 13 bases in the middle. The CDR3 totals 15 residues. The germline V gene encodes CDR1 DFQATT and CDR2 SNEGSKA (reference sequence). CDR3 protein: CSASAGGGYNSPLHF. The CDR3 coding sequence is TGCAGTGCTAGTGCGGGGGGAGGTTATAATTCACCCCTCCACTTT.

This chain's CDR3 is CASSVGASGLTDTQYF. The CDR3 nucleotides are TGTGCCAGCAGCGTAGGGGCTAGCGGACTCACAGATACGCAGTATTTT. The chain recombines TRBV9 with TRBJ2-3; TRBD2 aligns across 7 bases. CDR1 is SGDLS, CDR2 YYNGEE, per germline. The CDR3 has 16 amino acids. V was pared by 0 bases and J by 2 bases, with 6 bases of the junction left unmatched.

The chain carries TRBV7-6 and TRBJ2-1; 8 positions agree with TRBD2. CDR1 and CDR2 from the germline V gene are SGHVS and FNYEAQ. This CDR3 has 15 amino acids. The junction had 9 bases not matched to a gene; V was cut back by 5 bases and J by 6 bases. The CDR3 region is CASSPGGTSSNEQFF. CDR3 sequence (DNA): TGTGCCAGCAGCCCGGGGGGGACTAGTTCCAATGAGCAGTTCTTC.

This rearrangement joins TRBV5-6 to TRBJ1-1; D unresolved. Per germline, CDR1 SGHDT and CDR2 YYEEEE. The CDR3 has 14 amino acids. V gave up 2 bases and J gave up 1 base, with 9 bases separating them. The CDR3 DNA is TGTGCCAGCAGCTTCCCTCGACAGAACACTGAAGCTTTCTTT. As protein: CASSFPRQNTEAFF.

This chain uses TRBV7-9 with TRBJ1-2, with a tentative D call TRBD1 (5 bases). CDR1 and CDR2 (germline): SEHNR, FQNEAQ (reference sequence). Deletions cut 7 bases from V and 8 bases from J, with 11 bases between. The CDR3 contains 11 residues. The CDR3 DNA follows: TGTGCCAGCACCTCAGGGTGGGGCTACACCTTC. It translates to CASTSGWGYTF.

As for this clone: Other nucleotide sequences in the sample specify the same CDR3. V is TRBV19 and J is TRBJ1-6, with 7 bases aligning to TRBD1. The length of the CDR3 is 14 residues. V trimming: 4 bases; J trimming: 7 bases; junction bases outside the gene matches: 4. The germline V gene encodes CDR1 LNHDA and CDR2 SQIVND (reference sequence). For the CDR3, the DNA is TGTGCCAGTAGTACATCGACAGGGAATTCACCCCTCCACTTT. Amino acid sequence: CASSTSTGNSPLHF.

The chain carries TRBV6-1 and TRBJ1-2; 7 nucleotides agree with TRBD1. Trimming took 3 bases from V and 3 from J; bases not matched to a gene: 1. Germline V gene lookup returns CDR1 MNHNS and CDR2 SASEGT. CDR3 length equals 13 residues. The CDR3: CASSDTGDYGYTF. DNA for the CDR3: TGTGCCAGCAGTGATACAGGGGACTATGGCTACACCTTC.

This CDR3 reads CASSEGQMNTGELFF. DNA for the CDR3: TGTGCCAGCAGTGAGGGACAGATGAACACCGGGGAGCTGTTTTTT. The chain recombines TRBV2 with TRBJ2-2, with 7 bases lining up with TRBD1. This CDR3 contains 15 residues. The J segment lost 1 base and the V segment lost 3 bases, leaving 2 bases of the junction unmatched. The germline CDR1 and CDR2 sequences are SNHLY and FYNNEI.

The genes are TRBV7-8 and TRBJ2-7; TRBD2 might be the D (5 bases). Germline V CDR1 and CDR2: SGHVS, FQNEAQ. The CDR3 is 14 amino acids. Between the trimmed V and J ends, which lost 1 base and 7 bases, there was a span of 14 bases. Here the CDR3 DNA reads TGTGCCAGCAGCTTAGGGGGAGAGATCTGGGAGCAGTACTTC. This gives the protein CASSLGGEIWEQYF.

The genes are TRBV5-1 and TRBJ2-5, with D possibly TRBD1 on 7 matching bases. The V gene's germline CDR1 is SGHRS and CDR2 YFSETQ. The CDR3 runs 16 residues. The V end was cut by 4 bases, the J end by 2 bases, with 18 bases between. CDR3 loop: CASSAYRGAGQETQYF. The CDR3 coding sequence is TGCGCCAGCAGCGCCTACAGGGGCGCGGGGCAAGAGACCCAGTACTTC.